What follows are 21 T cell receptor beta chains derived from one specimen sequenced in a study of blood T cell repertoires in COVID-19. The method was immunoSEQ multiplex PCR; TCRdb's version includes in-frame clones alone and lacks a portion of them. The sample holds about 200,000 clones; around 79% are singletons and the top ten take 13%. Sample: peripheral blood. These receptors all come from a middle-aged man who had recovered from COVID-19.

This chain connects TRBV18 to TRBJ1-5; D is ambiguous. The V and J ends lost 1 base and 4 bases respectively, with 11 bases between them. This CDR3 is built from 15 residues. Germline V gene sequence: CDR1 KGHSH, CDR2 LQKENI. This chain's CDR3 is CASSPLRERNQPQHF. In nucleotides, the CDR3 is TGTGCCAGCTCACCACTAAGGGAGAGGAATCAGCCCCAGCATTTT.

CDR3 nucleotides: TGTGCTAGTGGCTCCCGTACAGCCCACTCTGGAAACACCATATATTTT. This sequence encodes CASGSRTAHSGNTIYF. The V gene is TRBV12-5, the J gene TRBJ1-3; D gene ambiguous. CDR1 and CDR2 (germline): LGHNT, FRNRAP. V lost 6 bases, J lost 0 bases, and 15 bases lay in between. CDR3 length equals 16 residues.

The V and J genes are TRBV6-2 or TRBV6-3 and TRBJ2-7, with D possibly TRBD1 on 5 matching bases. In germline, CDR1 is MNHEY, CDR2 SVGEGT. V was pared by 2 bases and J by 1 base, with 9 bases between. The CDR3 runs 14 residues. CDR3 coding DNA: TGTGCCAGCAGTTACGGTGGGGCGTCCTACGAGCAGTACTTC. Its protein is CASSYGGASYEQYF.

CDR3 sequence (DNA): TGTGCCAGCACCATCCAGGGGGCCCTCCCCACGAGAAGCACAGATACGCAGTATTTT. Its translation is CASTIQGALPTRSTDTQYF. This sequence joins TRBV5-5 and TRBJ2-3, with 8 positions matching TRBD1. Trimming cost V 6 bases and J 0 bases; bases outside gene matches: 18. Per the germline V gene, CDR1 is SGHKS and CDR2 is YYEKEE (reference sequence). This CDR3 spans 19 amino acids.

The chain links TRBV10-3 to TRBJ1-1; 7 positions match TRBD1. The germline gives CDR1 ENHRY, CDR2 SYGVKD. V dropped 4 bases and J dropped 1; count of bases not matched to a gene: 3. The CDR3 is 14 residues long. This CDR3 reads CAISGRQGNTEAFF. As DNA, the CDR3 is TGTGCCATCAGTGGAAGACAGGGGAACACTGAAGCTTTCTTT.

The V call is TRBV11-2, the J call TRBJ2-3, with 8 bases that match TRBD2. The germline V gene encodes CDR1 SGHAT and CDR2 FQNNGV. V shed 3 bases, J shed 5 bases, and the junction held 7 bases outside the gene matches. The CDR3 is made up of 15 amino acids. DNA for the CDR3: TGTGCCAGCAGCTTCCAGCGGGAGTATGGAGATACGCAGTATTTT. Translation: CASSFQREYGDTQYF.

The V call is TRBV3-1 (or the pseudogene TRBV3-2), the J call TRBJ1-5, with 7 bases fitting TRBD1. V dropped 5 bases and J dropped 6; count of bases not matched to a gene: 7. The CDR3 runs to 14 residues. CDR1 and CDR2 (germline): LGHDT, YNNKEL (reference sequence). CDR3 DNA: TGTGCCAGCAGCGGGACAGTCGAAGCTCAGCCCCAGCATTTT. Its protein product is CASSGTVEAQPQHF.

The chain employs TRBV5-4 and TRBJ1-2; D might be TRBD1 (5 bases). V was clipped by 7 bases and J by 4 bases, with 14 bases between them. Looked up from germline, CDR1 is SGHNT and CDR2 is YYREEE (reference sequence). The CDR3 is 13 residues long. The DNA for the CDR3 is TGTGCCAGCCAGAGTAGGGGTGCCTATGGCTACACCTTC. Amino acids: CASQSRGAYGYTF.

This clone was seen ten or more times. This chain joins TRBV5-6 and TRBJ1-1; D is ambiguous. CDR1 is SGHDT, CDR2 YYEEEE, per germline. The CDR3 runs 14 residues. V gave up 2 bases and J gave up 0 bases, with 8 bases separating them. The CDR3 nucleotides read TGTGCCAGCAGCTTCCTAGGAGTGAACACTGAAGCTTTCTTT. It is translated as CASSFLGVNTEAFF.

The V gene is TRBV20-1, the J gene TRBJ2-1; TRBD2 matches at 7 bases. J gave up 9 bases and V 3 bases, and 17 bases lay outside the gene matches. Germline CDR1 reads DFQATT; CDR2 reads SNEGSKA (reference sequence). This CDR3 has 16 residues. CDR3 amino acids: CSASQVGRASLGEQFF. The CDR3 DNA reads TGCAGTGCTAGTCAAGTTGGGAGGGCCAGTCTGGGTGAGCAGTTCTTC.

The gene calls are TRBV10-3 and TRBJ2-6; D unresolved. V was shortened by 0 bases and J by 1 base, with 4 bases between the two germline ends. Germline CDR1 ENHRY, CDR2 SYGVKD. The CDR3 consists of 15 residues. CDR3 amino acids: CAISESHSGANVLTF. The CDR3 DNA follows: TGTGCCATCAGTGAGTCCCATTCTGGGGCCAACGTCCTGACTTTC.

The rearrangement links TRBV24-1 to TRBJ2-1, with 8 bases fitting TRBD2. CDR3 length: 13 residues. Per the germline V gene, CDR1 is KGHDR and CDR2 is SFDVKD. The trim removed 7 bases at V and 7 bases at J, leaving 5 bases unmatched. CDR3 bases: TGTGCCACCAGGAAAAGCGGGAGTAATGAGCAGTTCTTC. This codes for CATRKSGSNEQFF.

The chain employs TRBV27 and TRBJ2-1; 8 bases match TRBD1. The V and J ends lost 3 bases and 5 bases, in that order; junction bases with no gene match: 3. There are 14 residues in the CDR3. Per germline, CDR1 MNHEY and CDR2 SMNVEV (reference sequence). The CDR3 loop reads CASSFDRGDNEQFF. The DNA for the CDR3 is TGTGCCAGCAGTTTTGACAGGGGAGACAATGAGCAGTTCTTC.

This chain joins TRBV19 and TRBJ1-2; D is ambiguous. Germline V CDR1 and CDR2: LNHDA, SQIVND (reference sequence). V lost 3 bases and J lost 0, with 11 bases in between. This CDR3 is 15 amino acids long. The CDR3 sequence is CASSIWAATNYGYTF. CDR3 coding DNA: TGTGCCAGTAGTATCTGGGCAGCAACTAACTATGGCTACACCTTC.

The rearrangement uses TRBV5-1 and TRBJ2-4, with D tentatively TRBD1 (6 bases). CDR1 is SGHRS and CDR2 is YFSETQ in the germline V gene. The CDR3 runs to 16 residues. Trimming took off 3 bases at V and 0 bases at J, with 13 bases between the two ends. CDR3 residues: CASSWGPQGAKNIQYF. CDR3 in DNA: TGCGCCAGCAGCTGGGGGCCGCAGGGAGCCAAAAACATTCAGTACTTC.

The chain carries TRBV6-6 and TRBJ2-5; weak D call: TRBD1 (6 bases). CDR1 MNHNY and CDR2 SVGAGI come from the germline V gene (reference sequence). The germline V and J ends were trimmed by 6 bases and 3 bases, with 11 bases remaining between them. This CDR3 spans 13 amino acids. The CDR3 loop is CASSLPGEETQYF. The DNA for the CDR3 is TGTGCCAGCAGCTTACCAGGGGAAGAGACCCAGTACTTC.

The CDR3 sequence is CASSQIVSGNHNEQFF. The CDR3 DNA is TGCGCCAGCAGCCAAATAGTTTCGGGAAATCACAATGAGCAGTTCTTC. The chain links TRBV4-1 to TRBJ2-1; possible D gene TRBD2, 5 bases. Per germline, CDR1 MGHRA and CDR2 YSYEKL. V was clipped by 2 bases and J by 5 bases, with 16 bases between them. The CDR3 totals 16 residues.

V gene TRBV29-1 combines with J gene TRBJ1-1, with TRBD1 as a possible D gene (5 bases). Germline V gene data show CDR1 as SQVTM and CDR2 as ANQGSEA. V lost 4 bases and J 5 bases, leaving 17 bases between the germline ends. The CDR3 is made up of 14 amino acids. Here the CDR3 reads CSVGNLQGGTEAFF. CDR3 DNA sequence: TGCAGCGTTGGCAATCTCCAGGGTGGGACTGAAGCTTTCTTT.

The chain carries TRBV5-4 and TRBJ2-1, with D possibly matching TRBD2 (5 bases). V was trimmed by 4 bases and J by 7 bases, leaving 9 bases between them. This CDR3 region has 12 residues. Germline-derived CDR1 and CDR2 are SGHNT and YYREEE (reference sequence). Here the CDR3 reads CASSERGNEQFF. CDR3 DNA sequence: TGTGCCAGCAGCGAACGAGGGAATGAGCAGTTCTTC.

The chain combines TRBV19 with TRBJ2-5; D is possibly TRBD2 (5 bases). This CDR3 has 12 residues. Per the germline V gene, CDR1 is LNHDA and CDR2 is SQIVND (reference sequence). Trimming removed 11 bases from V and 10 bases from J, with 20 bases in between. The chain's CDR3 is CAVQGRSADQYF. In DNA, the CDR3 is TGTGCCGTCCAAGGGCGGTCAGCGGACCAGTACTTC.

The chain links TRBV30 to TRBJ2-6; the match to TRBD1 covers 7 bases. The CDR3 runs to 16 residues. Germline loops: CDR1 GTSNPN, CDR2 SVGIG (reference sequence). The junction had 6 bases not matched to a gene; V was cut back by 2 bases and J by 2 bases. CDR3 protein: CAWSIYRGPGANVLTF. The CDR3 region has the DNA TGTGCCTGGAGTATCTACAGGGGTCCTGGGGCCAACGTCCTGACTTTC.